This record covers a single T cell receptor beta chain. The record originates from a study of blood T cell repertoires in COVID-19. Whole-study context: COVID-19 samples, acute and convalescent, were from the United States, Italy and Spain. In each case, the material was cDNA or gDNA derived from T cells, B-cell-depleted T cells, or PBMCs.

Looked up from germline, CDR1 is LGHNA and CDR2 is YSLEER. With 1 base removed from V and 4 bases from J, the gap between germline ends came to 13 bases. The length of the CDR3 is 15 residues. Original methodology: It was from reference gene primer amplification that nucleated cell counts were estimated. The table came from immunoSEQ multiplex PCR; TCRdb's copy has only in-frame clones and leaves some out. V, J and clone size are taken as reported in that table, and D and trimming were inferred from the DNA itself. Of some 190,000 clones listed, 76% are singletons. The receptor comes from a woman in her forties or fifties with active or convalescent COVID-19. The gene calls are TRBV4-3 and TRBJ1-1, with a tentative D call TRBD1 (6 bases). The sample taken for sequencing was peripheral blood. The CDR3, as DNA: TGCGCCAGCAGCCAAGCTCAGGGGATATTCACTGAAGCTTTCTTT. Residues: CASSQAQGIFTEAFF.